These 27 T cell receptor beta chains originate from one sample sequenced in a study of response to subunit inactivated influenza vaccine. Each CDR3 protein gets one entry after TCRdb re-called the RT-PCR reads with MiXCR. This table holds 450,000 to 600,000 distinct CDR3 sequences, 16% found once. Sample: CD4+ T cells sorted from PBMCs, taken less than 25 months after vaccination. These TCRs come from a man between 50 and 69 years old who received an inactivated influenza vaccine.

This clonotype has only a few counts. J is TRBJ1-1 and V is TRBV12-3 or TRBV12-4; D gene uncertain. Deletions cut 3 bases from V and 5 bases from J, with 10 bases between. The length of the CDR3 is 13 residues. As DNA, the CDR3 is TGTGCCAGCAGTTTGGGGTCCAAGACTGAAGCTTTCTTT. Translating gives CASSLGSKTEAFF.

This rearrangement joins TRBV20-1 to TRBJ2-5; no definite D call. Trimming shortened V by 5 bases and J by 2 bases, and 12 bases separated the two germline ends. The CDR3 extends over 13 amino acids. The germline gives CDR1 DFQATT, CDR2 SNEGSKA (reference sequence). The CDR3 DNA is TGCAGTGCTGGCGGCGCGATTCAAGAGACCCAGTACTTC. It specifies CSAGGAIQETQYF.

J is TRBJ2-7 and V is TRBV27; D is ambiguous. CDR3 length: 15 amino acids. Deletions cut 5 bases from V and 2 bases from J, with 16 bases between. Per the germline V gene, CDR1 is MNHEY and CDR2 is SMNVEV (reference sequence). CDR3 sequence: CASSPRPGGPYEQYF. In nucleotides, the CDR3 is TGTGCCAGCAGTCCACGCCCTGGCGGTCCCTACGAGCAGTACTTC.

The table lists this clonotype with a few counts. The chain carries TRBV20-1 and TRBJ1-6; TRBD1 is a possible D gene (5 bases). CDR1 and CDR2 (germline): DFQATT, SNEGSKA (reference sequence). V lost 7 bases and J lost 9, with 16 bases in between. This CDR3 has 13 amino acids. In nucleotides, the CDR3 is TGCAGTGTTTCCAGGGAGCTTGGTTCACCCCTCCACTTT. The encoded protein is CSVSRELGSPLHF.

This clonotype was seen a few times. This chain links TRBV12-3 or TRBV12-4 with TRBJ1-5; 8 positions match TRBD1. The CDR3 is 15 amino acids. The trim removed 6 bases at V and 2 bases at J, leaving 6 bases unmatched. Here the CDR3 reads CASRLDRDGNQPQHF. The DNA of the CDR3 is TGTGCCAGCAGATTGGACAGGGATGGCAATCAGCCCCAGCATTTT.

This CDR3 reads CASSPQAYYGYTF. The DNA for the CDR3 is TGTGCCAGCTCACCACAGGCTTACTATGGCTACACCTTC. The V call is TRBV18, the J call TRBJ1-2; D remains unclear. Per germline, CDR1 KGHSH and CDR2 LQKENI. The CDR3 runs 13 residues. Trimming left V 1 base short and J 3 bases short, with 6 bases between.

The chain joins TRBV9 to TRBJ1-2; the D gene is possibly TRBD1 (5 bases). Looked up from germline, CDR1 is SGDLS and CDR2 is YYNGEE. The CDR3 runs to 14 residues. Trimming removed 1 base from V and 5 bases from J, with 12 bases in between. CDR3 in amino acids: CASSVSTDSYGYTF. DNA of the CDR3: TGTGCCAGCAGCGTATCGACAGACTCATATGGCTACACCTTC.

The chain uses TRBV11-2 and TRBJ2-2; 8 bases are shared with TRBD2. The J segment lost 3 bases and the V segment lost 5 bases, leaving 5 bases of the junction unmatched. From germline, CDR1 is SGHAT and CDR2 FQNNGV. The CDR3 spans 15 residues. The CDR3 DNA reads TGTGCCAGCAGCGAGACTAGCGTGGACACCGGGGAGCTGTTTTTT. As protein: CASSETSVDTGELFF. Full variable domain (missing parts from reference TRBV11-2 and TRBJ2-2): EAGVAQSPRYKIIEKRQSVAFWCNPISGHATLYWYQQILGQGPKLLIQFQNNGVVDDSQLPKDRFSAERLKGVDSTLKIQPAKLEDSAVYLCASSETSVDTGELFFGEGSRLTVL.

This clonotype was counted many times. This chain uses TRBV9 with TRBJ1-4; 8 bases fit TRBD1. J lost 5 bases, V lost 0 bases, and 6 bases had no gene match. The germline V gene has CDR1 SGDLS and CDR2 YYNGEE. The CDR3 extends over 16 amino acids. This CDR3 is CASSVDQGARNEKLFF. The CDR3 DNA sequence: TGTGCCAGCAGCGTAGACCAGGGGGCCAGGAATGAAAAACTGTTTTTT.

This clonotype was seen more than once but under ten times. The rearrangement uses TRBV11-2 and TRBJ2-7; 8 bases are shared with TRBD2. V was pared by 2 bases and J by 2 bases, with 8 bases of the junction left unmatched. The CDR3 spans 16 residues. The germline gives CDR1 SGHAT, CDR2 FQNNGV. CDR3 bases: TGTGCCAGCAGCTTAATAACGTCGGGAGGGCCCTACGAGCAGTACTTC. This encodes CASSLITSGGPYEQYF. The variable domain in full, with the rest retrieved from reference TRBV11-2 and TRBJ2-7, is EAGVAQSPRYKIIEKRQSVAFWCNPISGHATLYWYQQILGQGPKLLIQFQNNGVVDDSQLPKDRFSAERLKGVDSTLKIQPAKLEDSAVYLCASSLITSGGPYEQYFGPGTRLTVT.

CDR3 sequence reads: CSAGQGRETQYF. In DNA, the CDR3 is TGCAGTGCTGGACAGGGGAGGGAGACCCAGTACTTC. V gene TRBV20-1 combines with J gene TRBJ2-5; 9 bases line up with TRBD1. CDR1 is DFQATT and CDR2 is SNEGSKA in the germline V gene (reference sequence). Germline trimming cut 5 bases from V and 5 bases from J; bases unmatched to any gene: 3. This CDR3 has 12 residues.

The chain combines TRBV28 with TRBJ2-4, with TRBD1 identical over 8 bases. The germline V gene has CDR1 MDHEN and CDR2 SYDVKM. The CDR3 loop spans 12 amino acids. The V and J ends lost 6 bases and 7 bases, in that order; junction bases with no gene match: 2. The CDR3 loop is CASRRQGNIQYF. The CDR3 DNA reads TGTGCCAGCAGAAGACAGGGGAACATTCAGTACTTC.

J is TRBJ2-1 and V is TRBV5-1, with 12 nucleotides matching TRBD2. The germline CDR1 and CDR2 sequences are SGHRS and YFSETQ. The J segment lost 0 bases and the V segment lost 2 bases, leaving 24 bases of the junction unmatched. This CDR3 is built from 24 residues. CDR3 in amino acids: CASSFPRGPQLAGGFRSSYNEQFF. In DNA form, the CDR3 reads TGCGCCAGCAGCTTTCCCAGGGGGCCGCAACTAGCGGGGGGCTTTCGTAGCTCCTACAATGAGCAGTTCTTC.

This clonotype has more than one count but fewer than ten. V gene TRBV10-3 combines with J gene TRBJ2-1; possibly TRBD2 for D (6 bases). This CDR3 is 13 amino acids long. The ends were cut back, 10 bases at V and 0 bases at J, with 10 bases in the middle. Germline-derived CDR1 and CDR2 are ENHRY and SYGVKD. The CDR3 DNA reads as TGTGCCACCTTCGGGAGCTCCTACAATGAGCAGTTCTTC. Protein product: CATFGSSYNEQFF.

The sample holds many counts of this clonotype. This chain uses TRBV20-1 with TRBJ1-1, with no clear D. The ends were cut back, 3 bases at V and 0 bases at J, with 8 bases in the middle. Germline CDR1 DFQATT, CDR2 SNEGSKA (reference sequence). CDR3 length equals 13 residues. This CDR3 reads CSARAAMNTEAFF. The CDR3 nucleotides read TGCAGTGCTAGGGCCGCAATGAACACTGAAGCTTTCTTT.

This clonotype was seen a few times. The chain carries TRBV3-1 and TRBJ2-1, with TRBD2 identical over 11 bases. V was pared by 1 base and J by 9 bases, with 2 bases of the junction left unmatched. The CDR3 is 14 amino acids. CDR1 is LGHDT and CDR2 is YNNKEL in the germline V gene (reference sequence). The DNA for the CDR3 is TGTGCCAGCAGCCAAGGACTAGCGGGGTTTGAGCAGTTCTTC. Its protein product is CASSQGLAGFEQFF.

This clonotype was observed at least ten times. The V call is TRBV20-1, the J call TRBJ2-3; possible D gene TRBD2, 7 bases. The CDR3 runs 14 residues. The germline V and J ends were trimmed by 5 bases and 0 bases, with 12 bases remaining between them. Germline V CDR1 and CDR2: DFQATT, SNEGSKA (reference sequence). This CDR3 reads CSAWAGASTDTQYF. The DNA of the CDR3 is TGCAGTGCTTGGGCGGGGGCTAGCACAGATACGCAGTATTTT.

This clonotype was recorded many times. The chain recombines TRBV12-3 or TRBV12-4 with TRBJ1-5; D remains ambiguous. CDR3 length: 13 amino acids. Trimming pared 3 bases from V and 7 bases from J, leaving 10 bases between. The CDR3, as DNA: TGTGCCAGCAGTTTGAGAGGGAACCAGCCCCAGCATTTT. Its translation: CASSLRGNQPQHF.

This clonotype was detected only a few times. The chain employs TRBV14 and TRBJ2-2; 13 bases align to TRBD2. V trimming: 1 base; J trimming: 4 bases; junction bases outside the gene matches: 3. Germline V gives CDR1 SGHDN, CDR2 FVKESK. The CDR3 loop spans 17 amino acids. CDR3 in DNA: TGTGCCAGCAGCCAAGTGACTAGCGGGGGGATCACCGGGGAGCTGTTTTTT. It is translated as CASSQVTSGGITGELFF.

The chain couples TRBV29-1 to TRBJ2-7, with D perhaps TRBD2 (7 bases). Germline V gene data show CDR1 as SQVTM and CDR2 as ANQGSEA. This CDR3 is 13 amino acids long. Trimming cost V 6 bases and J 0 bases, with 12 bases left between them. CDR3 nucleotide sequence: TGCAGCGTGGGGGGGCGGAACTCCTACGAGCAGTACTTC. It encodes CSVGGRNSYEQYF.

The rearrangement uses TRBV18 and TRBJ1-4, with D unclear. The ends were cut back, 1 base at V and 4 bases at J, with 10 bases in the middle. Germline values: CDR1 KGHSH, CDR2 LQKENI. This CDR3 is 15 amino acids long. The CDR3 coding sequence is TGTGCCAGCTCACCACAGAGTGGGAGTAATGAAAAACTGTTTTTT. Encoded protein: CASSPQSGSNEKLFF.

The V and J genes are TRBV5-4 and TRBJ1-1; 7 bases align to TRBD1. Germline V lookup: CDR1 SGHNT, CDR2 YYREEE (reference sequence). The CDR3 extends over 12 amino acids. With V trimmed by 4 bases and J by 7 bases, 4 bases remained unmatched. The CDR3 DNA reads TGTGCCAGCAGCGTCCGGGACAGTGAAGCTTTCTTT. Translation gives CASSVRDSEAFF.

This clonotype was seen more than once but under ten times. CDR3 DNA: TGTGCCAGCTATTACAGAACTAGCACAGATACGCAGTATTTT. Translation gives CASYYRTSTDTQYF. The rearrangement links TRBV27 to TRBJ2-3, with D unresolved. This CDR3 region has 14 residues. Germline CDR1 and CDR2: MNHEY and SMNVEV (reference sequence). Deletions cut 8 bases from V and 0 bases from J, with 12 bases between.

This rearrangement joins TRBV3-1 to TRBJ2-1, with 11 bases lining up with TRBD2. V gave up 4 bases and J gave up 7 bases; unmatched junction bases: 3. Germline values: CDR1 LGHDT, CDR2 YNNKEL (reference sequence). The CDR3 extends over 14 amino acids. The CDR3 sequence is CASSRGLAENEQFF. In DNA form, the CDR3 reads TGTGCCAGCAGCCGGGGACTAGCGGAGAATGAGCAGTTCTTC.

The chain recombines TRBV20-1 with TRBJ1-2; no firm D call. V was cut by 5 bases and J by 4 bases, with 11 bases left in between. CDR3 length: 12 amino acids. CDR1 and CDR2 (germline): DFQATT, SNEGSKA (reference sequence). CDR3 coding DNA: TGCAGTGCTTTCAGCATGCTCTATGGCTACACCTTC. Amino acids: CSAFSMLYGYTF.

This rearrangement joins TRBV6-5 to TRBJ2-4; TRBD1 or TRBD2 may be the D gene (6 bases each). Trimming took off 2 bases at V and 13 bases at J, with 24 bases between the two ends. CDR3 length: 16 residues. Germline lookup yields CDR1 MNHEY and CDR2 SVGAGI. CDR3 region: CASSYPSWAGDSAQYF. In DNA, the CDR3 is TGTGCCAGCAGTTACCCCAGTTGGGCAGGGGACTCCGCGCAGTACTTC.

The V gene is TRBV10-3, the J gene TRBJ2-5; D ambiguous. The ends were cut back, 4 bases at V and 5 bases at J, with 8 bases in the middle. CDR1 and CDR2 (germline): ENHRY, SYGVKD. The CDR3 is made up of 12 amino acids. The CDR3 coding sequence is TGTGCCATCAGTGGAAGTGGCGAGACCCAGTACTTC. It encodes CAISGSGETQYF.